This T cell receptor beta chain is drawn from a study of blood T cell repertoires in COVID-19. Source study methods: Reference gene primer amplification gave nucleated cell count estimates. TCRdb's copy holds only in-frame clones and misses some; the assay was immunoSEQ multiplex PCR. The V and J calls and the clone size are those of that table, but D and trimming were determined from the DNA. The table has about 100,000 clones, 80% to 90% seen once. Per germline, CDR1 SGDLS and CDR2 YYNGEE. This CDR3 spans 14 amino acids. Trimming pared 0 bases from V and 7 bases from J, leaving 8 bases between. The material sequenced was peripheral blood. This chain connects TRBV9 to TRBJ1-6; weak D call: TRBD1 (6 bases). The TCR comes from a man aged 40-50 years with active or convalescent COVID-19. The CDR3 DNA sequence: TGTGCCAGCAGCGTAGCGGGACACAATTCACCCCTCCACTTT. Its protein is CASSVAGHNSPLHF.